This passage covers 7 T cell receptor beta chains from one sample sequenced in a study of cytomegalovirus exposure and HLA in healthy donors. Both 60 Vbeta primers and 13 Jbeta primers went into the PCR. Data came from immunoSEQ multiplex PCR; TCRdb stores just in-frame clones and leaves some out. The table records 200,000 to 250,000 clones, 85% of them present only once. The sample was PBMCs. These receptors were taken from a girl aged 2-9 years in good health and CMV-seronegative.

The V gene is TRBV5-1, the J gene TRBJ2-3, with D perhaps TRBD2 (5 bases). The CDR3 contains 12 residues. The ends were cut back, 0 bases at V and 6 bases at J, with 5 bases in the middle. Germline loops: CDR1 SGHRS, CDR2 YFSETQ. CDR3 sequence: CASSLGGDTQYF. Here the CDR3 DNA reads TGCGCCAGCAGCTTGGGAGGGGATACGCAGTATTTT.

The chain's CDR3 is CASSPHRADEQFF. As DNA, the CDR3 is TGTGCCAGCAGCCCACACAGGGCGGATGAGCAGTTCTTC. The chain has TRBV11-2 and TRBJ2-1, with D perhaps TRBD1 (6 bases). Germline V gene lookup returns CDR1 SGHAT and CDR2 FQNNGV. This CDR3 is 13 amino acids long. V lost 5 bases and J 8 bases, leaving 13 bases between the germline ends.

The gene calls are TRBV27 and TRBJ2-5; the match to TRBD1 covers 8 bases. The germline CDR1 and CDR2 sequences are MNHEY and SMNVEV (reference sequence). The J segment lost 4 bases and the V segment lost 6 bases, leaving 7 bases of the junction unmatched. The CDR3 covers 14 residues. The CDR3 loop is CASSPRGRPETQYF. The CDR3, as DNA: TGTGCCAGCAGCCCCAGGGGGCGCCCAGAGACCCAGTACTTC.

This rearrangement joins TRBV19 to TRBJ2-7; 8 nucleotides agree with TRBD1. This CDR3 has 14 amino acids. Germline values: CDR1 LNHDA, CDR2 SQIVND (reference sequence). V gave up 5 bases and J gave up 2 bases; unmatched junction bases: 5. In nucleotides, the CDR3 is TGTGCCAGTAGTGCCGGGACAGGTACCTACGAGCAGTACTTC. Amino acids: CASSAGTGTYEQYF.

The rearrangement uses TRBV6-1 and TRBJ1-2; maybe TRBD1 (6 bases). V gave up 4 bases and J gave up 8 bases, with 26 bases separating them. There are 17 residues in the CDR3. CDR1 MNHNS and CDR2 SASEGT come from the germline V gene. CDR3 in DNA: TGTGCCAGCAGTGGACCCGGGACACAAATCCCCCGGAGGGGCTACACCTTC. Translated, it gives CASSGPGTQIPRRGYTF.

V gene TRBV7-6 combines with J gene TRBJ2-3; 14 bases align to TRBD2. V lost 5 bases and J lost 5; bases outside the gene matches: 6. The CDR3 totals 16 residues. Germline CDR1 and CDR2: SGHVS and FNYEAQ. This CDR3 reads CASSHRLAGGVDTQYF. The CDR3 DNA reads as TGTGCCAGCAGCCACCGACTAGCGGGAGGGGTAGATACGCAGTATTTT.

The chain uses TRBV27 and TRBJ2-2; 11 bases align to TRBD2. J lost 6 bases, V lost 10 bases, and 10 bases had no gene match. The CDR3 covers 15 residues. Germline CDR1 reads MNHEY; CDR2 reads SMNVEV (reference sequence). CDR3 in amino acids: CATWGGTSGPGELFF. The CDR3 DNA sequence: TGTGCCACTTGGGGGGGGACTAGCGGACCCGGGGAGCTGTTTTTT.